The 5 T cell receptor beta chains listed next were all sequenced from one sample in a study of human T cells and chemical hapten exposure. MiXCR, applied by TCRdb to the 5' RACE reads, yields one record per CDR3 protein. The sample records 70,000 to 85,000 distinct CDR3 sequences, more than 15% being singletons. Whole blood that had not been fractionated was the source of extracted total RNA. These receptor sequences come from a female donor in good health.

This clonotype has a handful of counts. CDR3 in DNA: TGCGCCAGCAGCTCTTCCGGGACTAGCGGGGCCACAGATACGCAGTATTTT. As protein: CASSSSGTSGATDTQYF. This chain uses TRBV5-1 with TRBJ2-3; 13 positions agree with TRBD2. Trimming cost V 3 bases and J 2 bases; bases outside gene matches: 6. The germline V gene has CDR1 SGHRS and CDR2 YFSETQ. This CDR3 region has 17 residues.

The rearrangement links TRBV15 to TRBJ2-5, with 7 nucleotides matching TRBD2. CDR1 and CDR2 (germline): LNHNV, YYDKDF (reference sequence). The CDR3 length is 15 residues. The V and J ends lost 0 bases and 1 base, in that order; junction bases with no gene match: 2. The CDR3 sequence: CATSREGGGQETQYF. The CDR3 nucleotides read TGTGCCACCAGCAGAGAGGGGGGGGGCCAAGAGACCCAGTACTTC.

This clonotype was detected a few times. The CDR3 DNA is TGTGCCAGCAGTGAAGGGGAGAACACTGAAGCTTTCTTT. Translating gives CASSEGENTEAFF. The rearrangement uses TRBV2 and TRBJ1-1, with unresolved D. Germline V gene lookup returns CDR1 SNHLY and CDR2 FYNNEI. The CDR3 spans 13 residues. V lost 1 base and J lost 1, with 4 bases in between.

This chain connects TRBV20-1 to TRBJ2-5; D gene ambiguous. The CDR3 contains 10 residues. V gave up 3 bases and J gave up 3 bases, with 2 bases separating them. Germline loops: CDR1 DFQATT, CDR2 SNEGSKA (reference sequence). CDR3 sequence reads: CSAREETQYF. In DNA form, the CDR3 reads TGCAGTGCTAGGGAAGAGACCCAGTACTTC.

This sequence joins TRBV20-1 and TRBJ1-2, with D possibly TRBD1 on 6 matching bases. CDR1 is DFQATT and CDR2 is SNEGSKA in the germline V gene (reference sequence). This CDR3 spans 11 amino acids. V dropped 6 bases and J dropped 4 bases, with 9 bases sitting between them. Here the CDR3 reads CSAPDSYGYTF. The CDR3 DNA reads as TGCAGTGCACCGGACAGCTATGGCTACACCTTC.